What follows are 4 T cell receptor beta chains derived from one specimen sequenced in a study of low-dose radiotherapy and immunotherapy resistance in tumors. Time point defined: after trial treatment. Indicated treatment: LDRT plus nivolumab, ipilimumab, low-dose cyclophosphamide and aspirin (RACIN trial). TRAV- and TRBV-specific primers were used for first-strand cDNA, which covered alpha and beta chains. Using a constant-region primer together with a V-primer adapter, TCRs were subjected to around 22 PCR cycles of amplification. Each CDR3 protein gets one entry after TCRdb re-called the reads with MiXCR. This sample carries around 80,000 distinct CDR3 sequences, around 17% of them seen once, and the ten largest clones take approximately 1.5%. Sequences were derived from PBMCs, sampled after low-dose radiotherapy plus immunotherapy. Source of these receptors: a male donor with prostate cancer.

At least ten counts were recorded for this clonotype. V gene TRBV19 combines with J gene TRBJ2-1, with D maybe TRBD1 (6 bases). V was trimmed by 5 bases and J by 0 bases, leaving 11 bases between them. This CDR3 contains 15 residues. CDR1 LNHDA and CDR2 SQIVND come from the germline V gene (reference sequence). The CDR3 DNA follows: TGTGCCAGTAGTCCACAGGGCCTCTCCTACAATGAGCAGTTCTTC. Amino acids: CASSPQGLSYNEQFF. The variable domain in full, completed from reference TRBV19 and TRBJ2-1, reads DGGITQSPKYLFRKEGQNVTLSCEQNLNHDAMYWYRQDPGQGLRLIYYSQIVNDFQKGDIAEGYSVSREKKESFPLTVTSAQKNPTAFYLCASSPQGLSYNEQFFGPGTRLTVL.

There are many counts of this clonotype. CDR3 nucleotide sequence: TGTGCCAGCTCACCACCTTCCAGGGCTTCCTACGAGCAGTACTTC. Amino acids: CASSPPSRASYEQYF. The V and J genes are TRBV18 and TRBJ2-7, with D perhaps TRBD1 (5 bases). Germline CDR1 KGHSH, CDR2 LQKENI. With 0 bases removed from V and 1 base from J, the gap between germline ends came to 10 bases. The CDR3 consists of 15 residues. The entire variable domain, with the rest obtained from reference TRBV18 and TRBJ2-7, is as follows: NAGVMQNPRHLVRRRGQEARLRCSPMKGHSHVYWYRQLPEEGLKFMVYLQKENIIDESGMPKERFSAEFPKEGPSILRIQQVVRGDSAAYFCASSPPSRASYEQYFGPGTRLTVT.

This clonotype was counted ten times or more. The chain employs TRBV5-4 and TRBJ2-1; TRBD1 might be the D (6 bases). There are 12 residues in the CDR3. The V and J ends lost 4 bases and 7 bases respectively, with 9 bases between them. The germline V gene has CDR1 SGHNT and CDR2 YYREEE (reference sequence). The CDR3: CASSARGNEQFF. The CDR3 DNA follows: TGTGCCAGCAGCGCCAGGGGAAATGAGCAGTTCTTC.

The V gene is TRBV10-3, the J gene TRBJ2-3; 13 positions match TRBD2. Losses at the gene ends were 10 bases for V and 4 bases for J; bases not matched to a gene: 11. There are 16 residues in the CDR3. From germline, CDR1 is ENHRY and CDR2 SYGVKD. The CDR3 sequence is CATSWGLAGIPDTQYF. For the CDR3, the DNA is TGTGCCACCTCTTGGGGACTAGCGGGAATCCCAGATACGCAGTATTTT.